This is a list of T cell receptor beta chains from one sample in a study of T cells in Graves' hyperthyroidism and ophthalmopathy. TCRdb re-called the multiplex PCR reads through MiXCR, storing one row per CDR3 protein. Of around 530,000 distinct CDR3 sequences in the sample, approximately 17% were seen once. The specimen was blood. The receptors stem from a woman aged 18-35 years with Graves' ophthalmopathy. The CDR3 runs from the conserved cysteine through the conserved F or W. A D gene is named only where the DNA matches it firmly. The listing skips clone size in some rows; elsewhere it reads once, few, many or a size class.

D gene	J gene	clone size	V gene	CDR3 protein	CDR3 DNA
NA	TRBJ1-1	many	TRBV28	CASTGTYLGGVRGSEAFF	TGTGCCAGCACCGGCACTTATCTGGGGGGGGTACGTGGTTCTGAAGCTTTCTTT
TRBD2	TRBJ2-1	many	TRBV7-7	CASSLREGGHNEQFF	TGTGCTAGCAGCCTGCGGGAGGGCGGACACAATGAGCAGTTCTTC
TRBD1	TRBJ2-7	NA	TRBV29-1	CSVPDRGYEQYF	TGCAGCGTTCCGGACAGGGGGTATGAGCAGTACTTC
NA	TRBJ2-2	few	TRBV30	CAWHSGTRARGELFF	TGTGCCTGGCATTCCGGGACCCGTGCTCGGGGGGAGCTGTTTTTT
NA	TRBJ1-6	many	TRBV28	CASSLIGIDNSPLHF	TGTGCCAGCAGTTTGATAGGGATCGATAATTCACCCCTCCACTTT
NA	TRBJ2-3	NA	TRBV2	CASSRGGLYTDTQYF	TGTGCCAGCAGTCGTGGGGGATTATACACAGATACGCAGTATTTT
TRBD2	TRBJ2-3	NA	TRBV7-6	CASSLEAGGPDTQYF	TGTGCCAGCAGCTTAGAAGCGGGGGGCCCAGATACGCAGTATTTT
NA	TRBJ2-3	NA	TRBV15	CATSRTGRRGTDTQYF	TGTGCCACCAGCAGGACAGGGAGGAGGGGCACAGATACGCAGTATTTT
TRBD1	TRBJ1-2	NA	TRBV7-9	CASSLERQGAYYGYTF	TGTGCCAGCAGCTTGGAGAGACAGGGGGCGTATTATGGCTACACCTTC
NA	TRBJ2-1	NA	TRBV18	CASSHGSLRAHEQFF	TGTGCCAGCTCACACGGGTCCCTCAGGGCTCATGAGCAGTTCTTC
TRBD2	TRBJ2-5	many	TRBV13	CASSSGLAGGLQETQYF	TGTGCCAGCAGCTCGGGACTAGCGGGAGGCCTACAAGAGACCCAGTACTTC
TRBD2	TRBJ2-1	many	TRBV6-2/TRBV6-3	CASSYRWTSGRHYNEQFF	TGTGCCAGCAGTTACAGGTGGACTAGCGGGAGGCACTACAATGAGCAGTTCTTC
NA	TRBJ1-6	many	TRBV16	CASSPPRTDNSPLHF	TGTGCCAGCAGCCCTCCCCGGACGGATAATTCACCCCTCCACTTT
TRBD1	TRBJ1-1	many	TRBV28	CASSLLILDRGSLNTEAFF	TGTGCCAGCAGTTTACTTATTCTGGACAGGGGATCCCTGAACACTGAAGCTTTCTTT
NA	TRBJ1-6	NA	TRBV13	CAISERDNSPLHF	TGTGCCATCAGTGAACGGGATAATTCACCCCTCCACTTT
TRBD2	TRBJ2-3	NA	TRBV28	CASSPTSGGPDTQYF	TGTGCCAGCTCACCGACTAGCGGGGGCCCGGATACGCAGTATTTT
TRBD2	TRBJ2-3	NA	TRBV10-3	CAISALGLAGTLTSSTDTQYF	TGTGCCATCAGTGCCCTGGGACTAGCGGGAACCCTAACTTCTAGCACAGATACGCAGTATTTT
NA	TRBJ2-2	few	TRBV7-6	CASSLGGQLRTGELFF	TGTGCCAGCAGCTTAGGTGGACAGCTACGCACCGGGGAGCTGTTTTTT
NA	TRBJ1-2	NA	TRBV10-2	CASSASLGFYGYTF	TGCGCCAGCAGTGCGTCGTTAGGTTTCTATGGCTACACCTTC
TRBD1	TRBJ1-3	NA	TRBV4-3	CASSQAPDRGNTIYF	TGCGCCAGCAGCCAAGCACCAGACAGGGGGAACACCATATATTTT
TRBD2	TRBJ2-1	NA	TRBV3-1	CASSSALTSGSFNEQFF	TGTGCCAGCAGCTCCGCTTTGACTAGCGGGAGTTTCAATGAGCAGTTCTTC
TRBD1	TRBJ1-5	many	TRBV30	CAWSIQGGQPQHF	TGTGCCTGGAGTATTCAGGGGGGTCAGCCCCAGCATTTT
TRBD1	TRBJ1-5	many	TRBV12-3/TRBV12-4	CASSTDRGSFPQHF	TGTGCCAGCAGTACAGACAGGGGGTCCTTTCCCCAGCATTTT
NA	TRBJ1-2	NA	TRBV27	CASREGRGYTF	TGTGCCAGCAGGGAGGGACGGGGCTACACCTTC
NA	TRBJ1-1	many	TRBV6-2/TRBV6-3	CASSYSRRMNTEAFF	TGTGCCAGCAGTTACTCGAGGCGGATGAACACTGAAGCTTTCTTT
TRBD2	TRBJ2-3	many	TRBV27	CASTSLTSGSTDTQYF	TGTGCCAGCACAAGCCTGACTAGCGGGAGCACAGATACGCAGTATTTT
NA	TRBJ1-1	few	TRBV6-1	CASSYQGVGRRAFF	TGTGCCAGCAGTTATCAGGGCGTTGGTCGGAGAGCTTTCTTT
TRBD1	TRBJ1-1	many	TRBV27	CASSSATGGTEAFF	TGTGCCAGCAGCTCTGCTACAGGGGGAACTGAAGCTTTCTTT
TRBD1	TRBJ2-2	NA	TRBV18	CASSPRQGEGSGELFF	TGTGCCAGCTCACCAAGACAGGGCGAGGGTTCCGGGGAGCTGTTTTTT
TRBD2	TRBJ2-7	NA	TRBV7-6	CASSSRTSGRDEQYF	TGTGCCAGCAGCTCCCGGACTAGCGGGAGGGACGAGCAGTACTTC
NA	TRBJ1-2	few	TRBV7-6	CASSPSGTPYGYTF	TGTGCCAGCAGCCCCTCCGGGACTCCCTATGGCTACACCTTC
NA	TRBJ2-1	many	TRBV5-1	CASSFREPYNEQFF	TGCGCCAGCAGCTTCCGGGAGCCCTACAATGAGCAGTTCTTC
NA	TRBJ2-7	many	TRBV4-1	CASSQDRFYEQYF	TGCGCCAGCAGCCAAGATAGATTCTACGAGCAGTACTTC
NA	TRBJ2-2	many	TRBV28	CASLTSTGELFF	TGTGCCAGCCTGACATCCACCGGGGAGCTGTTTTTT
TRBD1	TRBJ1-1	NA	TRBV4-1	CASSQIFAQQGTEAFF	TGCGCCAGCAGCCAAATTTTTGCTCAACAGGGGACTGAAGCTTTCTTT
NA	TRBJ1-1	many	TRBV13	CASREQENTEAFF	TGTGCCAGCAGAGAACAGGAGAACACTGAAGCTTTCTTT
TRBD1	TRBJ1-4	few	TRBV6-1	CASSHPPGQGAEKLFF	TGTGCCAGCAGTCACCCCCCGGGACAGGGGGCCGAAAAACTGTTTTTT